This TCR beta chain derives from a study of blood T cell repertoires in COVID-19. There are a few counts of this clone. V was pared by 4 bases and J by 1 base, with 7 bases between. The CDR3 sequence is 13 residues long. Per germline, CDR1 KGHSH and CDR2 LQKENI. Original handling: Researchers report that nucleated cell counts were estimated from reference gene primer amplification. Generated by immunoSEQ multiplex PCR, the TCRdb table keeps only in-frame clones and is missing some. V, J and clone size were drawn from that table, and D and trimming were deduced from the DNA. The data show about 100,000 clones, with almost 85% seen just once and 9.9% held by the top ten.

Sequenced sample: peripheral blood. The receptor was isolated from a man aged 40-49 years with active or convalescent COVID-19. The chain joins TRBV18 to TRBJ1-2; D uncertain. The CDR3 spells CASSLGDNYGYTF. The CDR3 DNA reads TGTGCCAGCTCACTCGGGGATAACTATGGCTACACCTTC.